A single sample is the source of the 16 T cell receptor beta chains below, sequenced in a study of blood T cells in healthy people across ages. A second roughly 7 to 12 cycle PCR used barcoded and J-beta primers. TCRdb fed the 5' RACE reads into MiXCR, producing one record per CDR3 protein. The repertoire holds more than 500,000 distinct CDR3 sequences, with 25% to 30% as singletons. What was sequenced was blood. The source of these receptors is a woman aged 70-85 years in good health.

The chain carries TRBV2 and TRBJ2-5; the match to TRBD2 covers 7 bases. CDR3 length: 13 amino acids. V was clipped by 4 bases and J by 3 bases; unmatched bases: 2. CDR1 and CDR2 (germline): SNHLY, FYNNEI. The CDR3 region has the DNA TGTGCCAGCAGTGTGCGGGGGAAAGAGACCCAGTACTTC. It encodes CASSVRGKETQYF. Full variable domain (outside the CDR3, taken from reference TRBV2 and TRBJ2-5): EPEVTQTPSHQVTQMGQEVILRCVPISNHLYFYWYRQILGQKVEFLVSFYNNEISEKSEIFDDQFSVERPDGSNFTLKIRSTKLEDSAMYFCASSVRGKETQYFGPGTRLLVL.

This clonotype was seen just once. The rearrangement links TRBV6-1 to TRBJ1-4; a weak D match, TRBD1 (6 bases). The CDR3 is 16 amino acids. CDR1 and CDR2 from the germline V gene are MNHNS and SASEGT. V was cut by 2 bases and J by 8 bases, with 18 bases left in between. Written as DNA, the CDR3 is TGTGCCAGCAGTGAAATTGAAGGGCAGGGGAAGGAAAAACTGTTTTTT. Amino acid sequence: CASSEIEGQGKEKLFF.

The chain has TRBV7-3 and TRBJ1-2, with a tentative D call TRBD1 (5 bases). Trimming took 6 bases from V and 4 from J, leaving 9 bases between them. The CDR3 is 12 residues long. In germline, CDR1 is SGHTA, CDR2 FQGTGA. DNA for the CDR3: TGTGCCAGCAGTTCAGGGCCCTATGGCTACACCTTC. Residues: CASSSGPYGYTF.

CDR3 loop: CSVEGGQGNAFF. The CDR3 DNA follows: TGCAGCGTTGAAGGAGGACAGGGAAATGCTTTCTTT. The V gene is TRBV29-1, the J gene TRBJ1-1; 8 bases align to TRBD1. The CDR3 consists of 12 residues. With 1 base clipped from V and 11 bases from J, the junction kept 6 bases outside the gene matches. Per the germline V gene, CDR1 is SQVTM and CDR2 is ANQGSEA. Filled out from reference TRBV29-1 and TRBJ1-1, the complete variable domain reads SAVISQKPSRDICQRGTSLTIQCQVDSQVTMMFWYRQQPGQSLTLIATANQGSEATYESGFVIDKFPISRPNLTFSTLTVSNMSPEDSSIYLCSVEGGQGNAFFGQGTRLTVV.

This clonotype showed up just once. This chain joins TRBV7-4 and TRBJ2-5; perhaps TRBD1 as D (6 bases). The J call may be wrong; the DNA end is better matched by TRBJ2-7. The CDR3 length is 14 residues. The germline V gene encodes CDR1 SGHVT and CDR2 SQSDAQ. CDR3 bases: TGTGCCAGCAGCCCCAAGAGGGGGAACTACGAGCAGTACGTC. It is translated as CASSPKRGNYEQYV.

The chain recombines TRBV10-3 with TRBJ2-1; 7 nucleotides align to TRBD2. After removal of 5 bases from V and 0 bases from J, the junction contained 4 bases not matched to a gene. The CDR3 loop spans 15 amino acids. Germline-derived CDR1 and CDR2 are ENHRY and SYGVKD. CDR3 DNA sequence: TGTGCCATCAGTCTGGGGGGGAGCTCCTACAATGAGCAGTTCTTC. It is translated as CAISLGGSSYNEQFF.

This clonotype occurred many times. The chain has TRBV29-1 and TRBJ2-7, with TRBD1 matching over 7 bases. This CDR3 is 15 amino acids long. Germline loops: CDR1 SQVTM, CDR2 ANQGSEA. V lost 4 bases to trimming and J lost 2 bases; unmatched junction nucleotides: 11. Here the CDR3 reads CSVGGSGDSPYEQYF. The CDR3 nucleotides read TGCAGCGTTGGTGGTTCTGGGGACAGTCCCTACGAGCAGTACTTC.

In this sample, this clonotype turned up a few times. The J gene is TRBJ1-2, the V gene TRBV6-2 or TRBV6-3; D is uncertain. In germline, CDR1 is MNHEY, CDR2 SVGEGT. V lost 0 bases, J lost 4 bases, and 9 bases lay in between. The CDR3 has 14 residues. CDR3 sequence: CASSYSRVAYGYTF. CDR3 bases: TGTGCCAGCAGTTACTCGAGGGTTGCCTATGGCTACACCTTC.

This chain links TRBV20-1 with TRBJ2-5; the match to TRBD2 covers 13 bases. Germline V gives CDR1 DFQATT, CDR2 SNEGSKA (reference sequence). This CDR3 spans 15 amino acids. V trimming: 3 bases; J trimming: 7 bases; junction bases outside the gene matches: 8. The CDR3 DNA reads TGCAGTGCTAGCCCCGGGACTAGCGGGGCCCGGACCCAGTACTTC. Protein: CSASPGTSGARTQYF.

This clonotype showed up just a few times. The V gene is TRBV20-1, the J gene TRBJ1-4, with D hard to call. This CDR3 contains 12 residues. Germline V gene lookup returns CDR1 DFQATT and CDR2 SNEGSKA (reference sequence). The chain's CDR3 is CRRLARNEKLFF. DNA of the CDR3: TGCAGGCGGTTAGCCCGGAATGAAAAACTGTTTTTT.

This chain links TRBV11-1 with TRBJ2-6; 7 bases align to TRBD1. CDR3 length: 17 amino acids. Germline-derived CDR1 and CDR2 are SGHAT and FQDESV (reference sequence). J gave up 2 bases and V 2 bases, and 6 bases lay outside the gene matches. DNA of the CDR3: TGTGCCAGCAGCTTACAGGGGGTAATTGCTGGGGCCAACGTCCTGACTTTC. Its protein product is CASSLQGVIAGANVLTF.

This clonotype has just a few counts. This chain uses TRBV24-1 with TRBJ2-5; 11 bases line up with TRBD2. CDR1 is KGHDR, CDR2 SFDVKD, per germline. The CDR3 has 17 residues. The V and J ends lost 3 bases and 1 base, in that order; junction bases with no gene match: 6. The CDR3 sequence: CATSDPGLAGSQETQYF. CDR3 coding DNA: TGTGCCACCAGTGATCCAGGACTAGCGGGTAGCCAAGAGACCCAGTACTTC.

This chain links TRBV6-5 with TRBJ2-5; D gene unclear. Trimming removed 5 bases at V and 5 bases at J, with 9 bases between. Germline V lookup: CDR1 MNHEY, CDR2 SVGAGI. This CDR3 comprises 12 residues. CDR3 in DNA: TGTGCCAGCAGTGAGACTGGGGAGACCCAGTACTTC. Its protein product is CASSETGETQYF.

Only a few counts were recorded for this clonotype. This chain uses TRBV20-1 with TRBJ2-5, with D perhaps TRBD2 (5 bases). Germline V gene data show CDR1 as DFQATT and CDR2 as SNEGSKA (reference sequence). This CDR3 has 17 amino acids. V shed 6 bases and J shed 2 bases, with 25 bases lying between them. CDR3 amino acids: CSAKGPGFGVGQETQYF. CDR3 in DNA: TGCAGTGCCAAAGGCCCGGGTTTCGGGGTGGGGCAAGAGACCCAGTACTTC.

This clonotype was seen a few times. This chain uses TRBV10-3 with TRBJ2-5; D call uncertain. The CDR3 has 13 residues. Germline CDR1 and CDR2: ENHRY and SYGVKD. V lost 4 bases and J 7 bases, leaving 13 bases between the germline ends. The CDR3 DNA reads TGTGCCATCAGTGGTGAAGGGAAAGGGACCCAGTACTTC. Translating gives CAISGEGKGTQYF.

V is TRBV5-1 and J is TRBJ2-5; perhaps TRBD2 as D (6 bases). Germline lookup yields CDR1 SGHRS and CDR2 YFSETQ. V shed 4 bases and J shed 2 bases, with 12 bases lying between them. This CDR3 region has 14 residues. The CDR3 DNA sequence: TGCGCCAGCAGCCATGGGGGGATGCAAGAGACCCAGTACTTC. Translation gives CASSHGGMQETQYF. Full variable domain (missing parts from reference TRBV5-1 and TRBJ2-5): KAGVTQTPRYLIKTRGQQVTLSCSPISGHRSVSWYQQTPGQGLQFLFEYFSETQRNKGNFPGRFSGRQFSNSRSEMNVSTLELGDSALYLCASSHGGMQETQYFGPGTRLLVL.